Sequencing of this T cell receptor (beta chain) was carried out in a study of breast tumors, draining lymph nodes, adjacent tissues. Study observations and caveats: That most tumor T cells come from lymph nodes remained unproven. Compared with basal-like, luminal-like tumors shared significantly more repertoire with nontumor tissue.

Breast cancer patients provided tissue from their axillary draining lymph nodes. Via MiXCR, TCRdb re-called the multiplex PCR reads, giving one row per CDR3 protein. The sample consists of some 150,000 distinct CDR3 sequences, approximately 33% of them appearing once. Germline V gene data show CDR1 as SNHLY and CDR2 as FYNNEI. The CDR3 contains 14 residues. The V gene lost 2 bases and the J gene lost 2 bases, with 8 bases spanning the gap. This clonotype was seen a few times. Its antigen is not identified. Specimen: axillary lymph node tissue. The source is a female donor with breast cancer. Some clones in this sample may be carry-over from other donors' samples. This chain links TRBV2 with TRBJ2-3; a possible D gene is TRBD1 (5 bases). The CDR3: CASSEFGATDTQYF. CDR3 coding DNA: TGTGCCAGCAGTGAATTTGGGGCCACAGATACGCAGTATTTT.